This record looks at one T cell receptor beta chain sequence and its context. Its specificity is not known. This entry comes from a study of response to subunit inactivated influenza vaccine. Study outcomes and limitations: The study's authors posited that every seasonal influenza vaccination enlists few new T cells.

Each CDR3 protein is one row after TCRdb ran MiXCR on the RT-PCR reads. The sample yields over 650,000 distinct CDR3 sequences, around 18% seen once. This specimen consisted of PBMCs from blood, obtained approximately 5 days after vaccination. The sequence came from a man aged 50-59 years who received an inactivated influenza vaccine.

CDR3 nucleotide sequence: TGTGCCAGCAGCATCTCCCCCCTAGCGGGAGGAAATGAGCAGTTCTTC. Amino acid sequence: CASSISPLAGGNEQFF. This chain links TRBV12-3 or TRBV12-4 with TRBJ2-1, with 11 bases that match TRBD2. Germline trimming cut 6 bases from V and 7 bases from J; bases unmatched to any gene: 11. This CDR3 has 16 amino acids.